The following is a TCR beta chain sequence with its context. Its antigen remains unknown. The CDR3 is made up of 12 amino acids. V was trimmed by 4 bases and J by 2 bases, leaving 5 bases between them. Germline values: CDR1 MDHEN, CDR2 SYDVKM. The sample belongs to a study of blood T cells in healthy people across ages. Study-wide findings and caveats: Samples with more naive T cells showed higher observed beta diversity. Older age coincided with a roughly linear decline in TCR beta diversity per million T cells. There was no known CMV status for donors, so expanded clonotype changes were possibly confounded.

RNA extraction gave at least 5 micrograms of total RNA per sample. A sample-barcoded 5' primer and a J-beta primer mix were used in a second PCR of roughly 6 to 12 cycles. TCRdb re-derived calls from the 5' RACE reads in MiXCR, one entry per CDR3 protein. The data contain more than 1.4 million distinct CDR3 sequences, about 43% of them singletons. The source of this sequence is a woman between 18 and 29 years old in good health. Sequenced material: blood. V is TRBV28 and J is TRBJ1-2; no clear D. DNA for the CDR3: TGTGCCAGCAGTTGGGTAAACTATGGCTACACCTTC. It translates to CASSWVNYGYTF.